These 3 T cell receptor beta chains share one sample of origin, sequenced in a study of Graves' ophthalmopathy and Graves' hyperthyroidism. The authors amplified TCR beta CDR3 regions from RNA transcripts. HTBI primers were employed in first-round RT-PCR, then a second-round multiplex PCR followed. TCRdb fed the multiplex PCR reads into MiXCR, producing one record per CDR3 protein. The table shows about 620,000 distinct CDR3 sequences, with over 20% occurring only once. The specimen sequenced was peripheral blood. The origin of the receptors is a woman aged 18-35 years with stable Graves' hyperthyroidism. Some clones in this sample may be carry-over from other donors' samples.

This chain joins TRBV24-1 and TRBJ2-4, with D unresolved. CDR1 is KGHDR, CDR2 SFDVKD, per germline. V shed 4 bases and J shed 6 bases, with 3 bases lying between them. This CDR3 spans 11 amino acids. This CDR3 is CATSDLNIQYF. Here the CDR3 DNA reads TGTGCCACCAGTGACTTAAACATTCAGTACTTC.

The CDR3 region has the DNA TGTGCCAGCAGTTTCTCCGGGACAGCCTATGGCTACACCTTC. Amino acids: CASSFSGTAYGYTF. This chain links TRBV28 with TRBJ1-2, with TRBD1 matching over 7 bases. The ends lost 3 bases at V and 4 bases at J; junction bases unmatched: 5. Germline V gene lookup returns CDR1 MDHEN and CDR2 SYDVKM. This CDR3 is 14 amino acids long.

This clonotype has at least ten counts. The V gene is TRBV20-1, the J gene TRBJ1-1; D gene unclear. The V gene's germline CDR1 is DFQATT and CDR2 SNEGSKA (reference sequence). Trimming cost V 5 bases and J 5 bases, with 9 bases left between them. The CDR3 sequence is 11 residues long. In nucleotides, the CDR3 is TGCAGTGCTGGCGGTAGGACTGAAGCTTTCTTT. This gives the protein CSAGGRTEAFF.